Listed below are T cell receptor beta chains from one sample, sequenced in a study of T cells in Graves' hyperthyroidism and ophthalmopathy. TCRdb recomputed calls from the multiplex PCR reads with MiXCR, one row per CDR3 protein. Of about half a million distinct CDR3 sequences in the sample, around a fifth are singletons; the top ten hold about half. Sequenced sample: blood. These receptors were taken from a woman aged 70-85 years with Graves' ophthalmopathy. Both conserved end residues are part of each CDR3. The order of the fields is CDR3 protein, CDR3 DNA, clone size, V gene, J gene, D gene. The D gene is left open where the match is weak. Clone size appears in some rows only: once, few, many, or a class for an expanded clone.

CASRGGSTYEQYF	TGTGCCAGCAGGGGTGGGAGCACATACGAGCAGTACTTC	many	TRBV12-3/TRBV12-4	TRBJ2-7	.
CATVTGGEGGYTF	TGTGCCACCGTGACAGGTGGGGAGGGAGGCTACACCTTC	few	TRBV6-1	TRBJ1-2	.
CASSRRGDGSYEQYF	TGTGCCAGCAGTCGAAGGGGAGACGGTTCCTACGAGCAGTACTTC	few	TRBV6-1	TRBJ2-7	.
CASSHLTVWQFF	TGTGCCAGCAGTCACTTGACAGTCTGGCAGTTCTTC	.	TRBV6-1	TRBJ2-1	.
CASSGEWQPGELFF	TGTGCCAGCAGTGGCGAGTGGCAGCCCGGGGAGCTGTTTTTT	many	TRBV2	TRBJ2-2	.
CAISDKGTSTEAFF	TGTGCCATCAGTGACAAGGGGACGTCCACTGAAGCTTTCTTT	.	TRBV10-3	TRBJ1-1	.
CASSWPGQVPEETQYF	TGTGCCAGCAGTTGGCCGGGACAGGTACCAGAAGAGACCCAGTACTTC	few	TRBV6-2/TRBV6-3	TRBJ2-5	TRBD1
CASRSSSGLYNEQFF	TGTGCCAGTAGGTCCTCTAGCGGGCTCTACAATGAGCAGTTCTTC	.	TRBV19	TRBJ2-1	TRBD2
CASSLGPQRPYF	TGTGCCAGCAGCCTAGGGCCCCAACGACCGTATTTT	.	TRBV7-9	TRBJ2-3	.
CASRTSSSGNTIYF	TGCGCCAGCAGAACTTCCAGCTCTGGAAACACCATATATTTT	.	TRBV5-1	TRBJ1-3	.
CSATPGRIDYGYTF	TGCAGTGCTACACCGGGACGGATCGACTATGGCTACACCTTC	few	TRBV20-1	TRBJ1-2	.
CASSYSGASGSPNEQFF	TGTGCCAGCAGTTACTCTGGAGCTAGCGGGAGCCCCAATGAGCAGTTCTTC	.	TRBV6-5	TRBJ2-1	TRBD2
CATSSLLGGGSNEQFF	TGTGCCACCAGCAGTCTCCTCGGGGGAGGCTCAAATGAGCAGTTCTTC	.	TRBV15	TRBJ2-1	.
CASSSGLTLEKLFF	TGTGCCAGCAGTTCTGGGCTAACCCTTGAAAAACTGTTTTTT	many	TRBV28	TRBJ1-4	.
CASGEALAGELFF	TGTGCCAGCGGCGAGGCCCTCGCCGGGGAGCTGTTTTTT	many	TRBV6-1	TRBJ2-2	.
CASTLMTSGYANTGELFF	TGCGCCAGCACCCTCATGACTAGCGGGTACGCGAACACCGGGGAGCTGTTTTTT	.	TRBV4-1	TRBJ2-2	TRBD2
CASSLSRGGFAGELFF	TGTGCCAGCAGCTTAAGCAGAGGGGGCTTCGCCGGGGAGCTGTTTTTT	many	TRBV11-3	TRBJ2-2	TRBD1
CASKDGNQPQHF	TGTGCCAGCAAGGACGGCAATCAGCCCCAGCATTTT	many	TRBV6-2/TRBV6-3	TRBJ1-5	.
CASSPGQQNTGELFF	TGTGCCAGCAGTCCCGGACAGCAGAACACCGGGGAGCTGTTTTTT	.	TRBV11-2	TRBJ2-2	.
CASSPRGADTDTQYF	TGTGCCAGCAGCCCCCGGGGGGCAGACACAGATACGCAGTATTTT	.	TRBV7-3	TRBJ2-3	.
CASRMGTGNTEAFF	TGTGCCAGCAGAATGGGGACGGGGAACACTGAAGCTTTCTTT	few	TRBV7-2	TRBJ1-1	.
CASSVRGDSNTGELFF	TGTGCCAGCAGCGTAAGGGGGGATTCGAACACCGGGGAGCTGTTTTTT	.	TRBV9	TRBJ2-2	.
CASSAFEDTGELFF	TGTGCCAGCAGTGCGTTTGAAGACACCGGGGAGCTGTTTTTT	.	TRBV25-1	TRBJ2-2	.
CASSVGQGADGELFF	TGTGCCAGCAGCGTAGGGCAGGGGGCCGACGGGGAGCTGTTTTTT	.	TRBV9	TRBJ2-2	TRBD1